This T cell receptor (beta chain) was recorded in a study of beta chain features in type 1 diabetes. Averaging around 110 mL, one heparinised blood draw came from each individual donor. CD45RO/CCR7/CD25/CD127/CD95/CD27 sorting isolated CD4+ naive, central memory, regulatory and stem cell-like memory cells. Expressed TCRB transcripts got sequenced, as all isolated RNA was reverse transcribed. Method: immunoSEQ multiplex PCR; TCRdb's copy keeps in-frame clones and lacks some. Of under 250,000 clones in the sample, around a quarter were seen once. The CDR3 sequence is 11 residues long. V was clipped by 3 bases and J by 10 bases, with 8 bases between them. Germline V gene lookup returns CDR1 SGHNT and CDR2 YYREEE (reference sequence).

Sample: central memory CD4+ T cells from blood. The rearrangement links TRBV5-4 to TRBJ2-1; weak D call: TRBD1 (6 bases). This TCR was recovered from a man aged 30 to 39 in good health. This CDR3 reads CASSSGVEQFF. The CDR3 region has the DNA TGTGCCAGCAGCTCAGGGGTAGAGCAGTTCTTC.